The 27 T cell receptor beta chains below all came from one sample that was sequenced in a study of blood T cell repertoires in COVID-19. Assay used: immunoSEQ multiplex PCR; TCRdb lists only in-frame clones, some missing. This sample has hundreds of thousands of clones, with 80% to 90% found just once. The sequenced sample was peripheral blood. These TCRs come from a woman aged 55-75 years with COVID-19, enrolled during active disease.

The rearrangement links TRBV4-3 to TRBJ2-2; 8 positions match TRBD1. Germline V gives CDR1 LGHNA, CDR2 YSLEER. Trimming cost V 4 bases and J 1 base; bases outside gene matches: 2. The CDR3 sequence is 15 residues long. CDR3 DNA sequence: TGCGCCAGCAGCCCTGGGACAGGGAACACCGGGGAGCTGTTTTTT. Translation gives CASSPGTGNTGELFF.

The chain recombines TRBV27 with TRBJ1-2, with TRBD1 matching over 7 bases. With V trimmed by 5 bases and J by 8 bases, 8 bases remained unmatched. The CDR3 is made up of 13 amino acids. Per germline, CDR1 MNHEY and CDR2 SMNVEV (reference sequence). The CDR3 spells CASSIETGAGYTF. CDR3 DNA: TGTGCCAGCAGTATTGAAACAGGGGCCGGCTACACCTTC.

The J gene is TRBJ1-2, the V gene TRBV19; D unresolved. The germline gives CDR1 LNHDA, CDR2 SQIVND (reference sequence). V was pared by 5 bases and J by 5 bases, with 6 bases between. This CDR3 has 11 amino acids. CDR3 coding DNA: TGTGCCAGTAGTCCACGGTATGGCTACACCTTC. The encoded protein is CASSPRYGYTF.

V gene TRBV18 combines with J gene TRBJ2-7; D gene ambiguous. The V end was cut by 3 bases, the J end by 0 bases, with 15 bases between. The CDR3 contains 16 residues. Looked up from germline, CDR1 is KGHSH and CDR2 is LQKENI. The CDR3 coding sequence is TGTGCCAGCTCACCGACTGGAACGGGTGGCTCCTACGAGCAGTACTTC. It is translated as CASSPTGTGGSYEQYF.

This clone has a single count. The rearrangement links TRBV5-3 to TRBJ2-5; possibly TRBD2 for D (6 bases). Being an ORF, TRBV5-3 has a function that is uncertain. V dropped 2 bases and J dropped 1 base, with 18 bases sitting between them. CDR3 length equals 17 residues. CDR3 in DNA: TGTGCCAGAAGCTTTTTGGTTGGCGGGGCCCTCCAAGAGACCCAGTACTTC. It translates to CARSFLVGGALQETQYF.

The J gene is TRBJ1-6, the V gene TRBV6-5, with D possibly matching TRBD1 (5 bases). CDR3 size: 15 residues. V was pared by 6 bases and J by 6 bases, with 15 bases between. CDR1 is MNHEY and CDR2 is SVGAGI in the germline V gene. CDR3 nucleotide sequence: TGTGCCAGCAGCTACGCCTCAGGGTTTAATTCACCCCTCCACTTT. This gives the protein CASSYASGFNSPLHF.

This clone was seen more than once but under ten times. The CDR3 sequence: CASSAGTGDVTEAFF. The CDR3 region has the DNA TGTGCCAGCAGCGCCGGGACAGGGGATGTCACTGAAGCTTTCTTT. The chain carries TRBV7-6 and TRBJ1-1, with TRBD1 matching 10 bases. CDR1 is SGHVS and CDR2 is FNYEAQ in the germline V gene. V lost 5 bases and J lost 4; bases outside the gene matches: 7. The CDR3 length is 15 residues.

The chain has TRBV9 and TRBJ2-1; D possibly corresponds to TRBD2 (6 bases). The germline V gene encodes CDR1 SGDLS and CDR2 YYNGEE. This CDR3 region has 15 residues. The ends were cut back, 3 bases at V and 5 bases at J, with 15 bases in the middle. This CDR3 reads CASSAAGTPNNEQFF. The CDR3, as DNA: TGTGCCAGCAGCGCAGCCGGGACTCCTAACAATGAGCAGTTCTTC.

The V call is TRBV4-1, the J call TRBJ1-2; no reliable D call. Germline V CDR1 and CDR2: MGHRA, YSYEKL. Between the trimmed V and J ends, which lost 0 bases and 4 bases, there was a span of 9 bases. This CDR3 has 14 amino acids. CDR3 sequence: CASSQEQYLYGYTF. The CDR3 nucleotides read TGCGCCAGCAGCCAAGAACAGTATCTCTATGGCTACACCTTC.

The chain links TRBV19 to TRBJ1-2, with 10 bases fitting TRBD1. J was trimmed by 3 bases and V by 6 bases; bases with no gene match: 4. The CDR3 covers 14 residues. CDR1 and CDR2 from the germline V gene are LNHDA and SQIVND (reference sequence). The CDR3 is CASRPGQGYYGYTF. CDR3 in DNA: TGTGCCAGTAGGCCGGGACAGGGGTACTATGGCTACACCTTC.

The J gene is TRBJ2-1, the V gene TRBV5-6; possibly TRBD1 for D (5 bases). This CDR3 has 16 amino acids. CDR1 is SGHDT and CDR2 is YYEEEE in the germline V gene. With 0 bases removed from V and 4 bases from J, the gap between germline ends came to 14 bases. This CDR3 reads CASSLDGRAYYNEQFF. In DNA, the CDR3 is TGTGCCAGCAGCTTGGATGGCAGGGCCTATTACAATGAGCAGTTCTTC.

V is TRBV2 and J is TRBJ2-1, with 9 bases fitting TRBD1. CDR1 and CDR2 from the germline V gene are SNHLY and FYNNEI. There are 16 residues in the CDR3. J gave up 7 bases and V 2 bases, and 9 bases lay outside the gene matches. CDR3 sequence (DNA): TGTGCCAGCAGTGAATCGACAGGGGGTGGGAGGAATGAGCAGTTCTTC. Residues: CASSESTGGGRNEQFF.

This chain links TRBV7-2 with TRBJ2-3; no clear D gene. Germline V gene data show CDR1 as SGHTA and CDR2 as FQGNSA. V lost 4 bases and J lost 6, with 14 bases in between. This CDR3 is 14 amino acids long. The CDR3 region has the DNA TGTGCCAGCAGCTCGTCCCCTTCGGTGGATACGCAGTATTTT. Translated, it gives CASSSSPSVDTQYF.

CDR3 sequence reads: CASSADVRETQYF. DNA for the CDR3: TGTGCCAGCAGCGCCGATGTGCGAGAGACCCAGTACTTC. The chain couples TRBV9 to TRBJ2-5; D is unclear. The CDR3 consists of 13 residues. Germline-derived CDR1 and CDR2 are SGDLS and YYNGEE. The V gene lost 3 bases and the J gene lost 4 bases, with 10 bases spanning the gap.

This clone showed up just a few times. This chain uses TRBV3-1 (or the pseudogene TRBV3-2) with TRBJ2-1; 7 nucleotides line up with TRBD1. With V trimmed by 1 base and J by 6 bases, 9 bases remained unmatched. Looked up from germline, CDR1 is LGHDT and CDR2 is YNNKEL (reference sequence). The CDR3 spans 16 residues. The CDR3, as DNA: TGTGCCAGCAGCCAAGGTAGGACAGGCGAGATCAATGAGCAGTTCTTC. It is translated as CASSQGRTGEINEQFF.

This rearrangement joins TRBV7-6 to TRBJ2-5; 7 nucleotides line up with TRBD1. This CDR3 is built from 13 residues. The J segment lost 3 bases and the V segment lost 5 bases, leaving 3 bases of the junction unmatched. The germline V gene encodes CDR1 SGHVS and CDR2 FNYEAQ. In DNA form, the CDR3 reads TGTGCCAGCAGCCGGGACAGAGAAGAGACCCAGTACTTC. This translates into CASSRDREETQYF. Using reference TRBV7-6 and TRBJ2-5 for the parts outside the CDR3, the full variable domain is GAGVSQSPRYKVTKRGQDVALRCDPISGHVSLYWYRQALGQGPEFLTYFNYEAQQDKSGLPNDRFSAERPEGSISTLTIQRTEQRDSAMYRCASSRDREETQYFGPGTRLLVL.

V gene TRBV6-5 combines with J gene TRBJ2-3; 7 nucleotides align to TRBD1. V gave up 6 bases and J gave up 8 bases; unmatched junction bases: 8. This CDR3 spans 13 amino acids. Germline loops: CDR1 MNHEY, CDR2 SVGAGI. The CDR3 DNA reads as TGTGCCAGCAGCCCAGGGGGAATTGGTACGCAGTATTTT. Translating gives CASSPGGIGTQYF.

This chain uses TRBV10-3 with TRBJ2-7, with a tentative D call TRBD2 (5 bases). V gave up 4 bases and J gave up 2 bases, with 18 bases separating them. The CDR3 extends over 16 amino acids. CDR1 is ENHRY, CDR2 SYGVKD, per germline. For the CDR3, the DNA is TGTGCCATCAGTGGGGCGGTGGCGGGCGATCCCTACGAGCAGTACTTC. This sequence encodes CAISGAVAGDPYEQYF.

The CDR3 here is CASSPTSGTYTDTQYF. The CDR3 DNA reads as TGTGCCAGCAGCCCGACTAGCGGAACTTACACAGATACGCAGTATTTT. This chain connects TRBV7-2 to TRBJ2-3, with 9 bases lining up with TRBD2. Looked up from germline, CDR1 is SGHTA and CDR2 is FQGNSA. CDR3 length equals 16 residues. V lost 5 bases, J lost 2 bases, and 8 bases stayed unmatched.

V gene TRBV19 combines with J gene TRBJ1-1; D possibly corresponds to TRBD1 (6 bases). The CDR3 covers 15 residues. The germline V gene has CDR1 LNHDA and CDR2 SQIVND (reference sequence). V dropped 7 bases and J dropped 6 bases, with 21 bases sitting between them. The CDR3, as DNA: TGTGCCAGTAACTACTTTGGCTACCCAGGGGCTGAAGCTTTCTTT. Its translation is CASNYFGYPGAEAFF.

J is TRBJ2-7 and V is TRBV30, with TRBD2 matching over 7 bases. The length of the CDR3 is 14 residues. Germline CDR1 GTSNPN, CDR2 SVGIG (reference sequence). Trimming at V came to 3 bases and at J to 2 bases, leaving 7 bases not matched to a gene. The CDR3 protein is CAWSPGGKAYEQYF. The CDR3 DNA follows: TGTGCCTGGAGCCCCGGGGGGAAGGCCTACGAGCAGTACTTC.

V and J are TRBV5-1 and TRBJ2-3, with TRBD1 matching over 9 bases. Germline V gene data show CDR1 as SGHRS and CDR2 as YFSETQ. This CDR3 is 18 amino acids long. Trimming took 1 base from V and 3 from J; bases not matched to a gene: 12. The CDR3 DNA sequence: TGCGCCAGCAGCTTGACGATAACAGGGGGCCGCTCGACAGATACGCAGTATTTT. It translates to CASSLTITGGRSTDTQYF.

V gene TRBV2 combines with J gene TRBJ2-1; 10 bases align to TRBD2. Germline V CDR1 and CDR2: SNHLY, FYNNEI. V trimming: 5 bases; J trimming: 2 bases; junction bases outside the gene matches: 3. The CDR3 is 15 amino acids. CDR3 DNA: TGTGCCAGCAGTTCTGGACTAGCGGCCTACAATGAGCAGTTCTTC. Amino acid sequence: CASSSGLAAYNEQFF.

This clone has a handful of counts. The chain uses TRBV2 and TRBJ1-2; 9 bases map to TRBD1. The V gene's germline CDR1 is SNHLY and CDR2 FYNNEI. The CDR3 is made up of 13 amino acids. With 7 bases clipped from V and 4 bases from J, the junction kept 4 bases outside the gene matches. The CDR3 sequence is CASKGDRVYGYTF. In DNA form, the CDR3 reads TGTGCCAGCAAAGGGGACAGGGTCTATGGCTACACCTTC.

The chain has TRBV29-1 and TRBJ2-4; D is undetermined. Germline loops: CDR1 SQVTM, CDR2 ANQGSEA. Trimming pared 3 bases from V and 6 bases from J, leaving 9 bases between. The CDR3 is 12 amino acids. The CDR3 loop is CSVEAESNIQYF. CDR3 coding DNA: TGCAGCGTTGAGGCGGAATCAAACATTCAGTACTTC. Drawing the rest from reference TRBV29-1 and TRBJ2-4, the complete variable domain is SAVISQKPSRDICQRGTSLTIQCQVDSQVTMMFWYRQQPGQSLTLIATANQGSEATYESGFVIDKFPISRPNLTFSTLTVSNMSPEDSSIYLCSVEAESNIQYFGAGTRLSVL.

This chain connects TRBV6-5 to TRBJ2-1, with TRBD1 as a possible D gene (6 bases). CDR3 length equals 12 residues. Germline CDR1 and CDR2: MNHEY and SVGAGI. Trimming took off 8 bases at V and 15 bases at J, with 20 bases between the two ends. This CDR3 is CASGLQGVGPFF. The DNA for the CDR3 is TGTGCCAGCGGGTTACAGGGTGTAGGGCCGTTCTTC.

The J gene is TRBJ2-5, the V gene TRBV10-3, with 10 bases identical to TRBD1. Unmatched junction bases numbered 4, after V lost 10 bases and J lost 2 bases. The CDR3 spans 13 residues. Germline V gene sequence: CDR1 ENHRY, CDR2 SYGVKD. The CDR3 nucleotides read TGTGCCACCGACAGGGGGCGACAAGAGACCCAGTACTTC. Residues: CATDRGRQETQYF.